Below, 15 T cell receptor beta chains from the same sample are listed, as sequenced in a study of graft-versus-host responses after intestinal transplantation. Libraries were prepared by immunoSEQ multiplex PCR; TCRdb keeps only in-frame clonotypes and omits some of them. The sample holds roughly 56,000 clones, around 90% seen once. This specimen was PBMCs, taken around 120 days after intestinal transplantation. The receptors derive from a human patient who received an intestinal transplant, so some T cells may come from the graft donor.

V usage is TRBV19 and J usage is TRBJ1-5; 10 bases are a match to TRBD1. The ends lost 3 bases at V and 4 bases at J; junction bases unmatched: 3. The CDR3 consists of 15 residues. CDR1 LNHDA and CDR2 SQIVND come from the germline V gene (reference sequence). CDR3 sequence: CASSIWTGGNQPQHF. CDR3 nucleotide sequence: TGTGCCAGTAGTATCTGGACAGGGGGTAATCAGCCCCAGCATTTT.

The chain uses TRBV28 and TRBJ2-6; TRBD2 matches 8 bases. CDR3 length: 19 amino acids. Germline V lookup: CDR1 MDHEN, CDR2 SYDVKM. The ends lost 5 bases at V and 2 bases at J; junction bases unmatched: 14. The CDR3 DNA is TGTGCCAGCAGTATCTCAATCAGCGGGGGACCCCCTGGGGCCAACGTCCTGACTTTC. This sequence encodes CASSISISGGPPGANVLTF.

The rearrangement links TRBV11-2 to TRBJ2-1, with 11 nucleotides matching TRBD2. The CDR3 length is 18 residues. Germline lookup yields CDR1 SGHAT and CDR2 FQNNGV. Losses at the gene ends were 5 bases for V and 4 bases for J; bases not matched to a gene: 13. The CDR3 loop reads CASSQTRGLAERYNEQFF. The CDR3 nucleotides are TGTGCCAGCAGCCAGACCCGGGGACTAGCGGAGAGATACAATGAGCAGTTCTTC.

This chain joins TRBV4-1 and TRBJ2-7, with 7 nucleotides matching TRBD2. The CDR3 totals 15 residues. CDR1 MGHRA and CDR2 YSYEKL come from the germline V gene. V shed 0 bases, J shed 4 bases, and the junction held 6 bases outside the gene matches. As DNA, the CDR3 is TGCGCCAGCAGCCAAGAGCTAGCGGCCCGATACGAGCAGTACTTC. Translated: CASSQELAARYEQYF.

The chain joins TRBV7-6 to TRBJ2-5, with a tentative D call TRBD1 (6 bases). CDR1 SGHVS and CDR2 FNYEAQ come from the germline V gene. V was shortened by 1 base and J by 5 bases, with 17 bases between the two germline ends. This CDR3 comprises 16 residues. The CDR3 loop is CASSLEGTGSKETQYF. DNA for the CDR3: TGTGCCAGCAGCTTAGAGGGTACAGGGAGTAAGGAGACCCAGTACTTC.

The J gene is TRBJ2-1, the V gene TRBV12-5; TRBD2 matches 11 bases. The CDR3 is 20 residues long. V lost 1 base, J lost 1 base, and 12 bases stayed unmatched. Germline values: CDR1 LGHNT, CDR2 FRNRAP. CDR3 nucleotide sequence: TGTGCTAGTGGTTTGGCCCCCTCTCTCCTAGCGGGGGGTTCCTACAATGAGCAGTTCTTC. It specifies CASGLAPSLLAGGSYNEQFF.

V gene TRBV2 combines with J gene TRBJ2-1; D is uncertain. Deletions cut 8 bases from V and 5 bases from J, with 16 bases between. The CDR3 is 14 residues long. In germline, CDR1 is SNHLY, CDR2 FYNNEI. The CDR3 bases are TGTGCCAGCGTTCCGGTTCCCCCGAACAATGAGCAGTTCTTC. Its translation is CASVPVPPNNEQFF.

The gene calls are TRBV11-2 and TRBJ2-7, with a possible D match to TRBD2 (6 bases). Germline CDR1 and CDR2: SGHAT and FQNNGV. V was clipped by 1 base and J by 4 bases, with 8 bases between them. The CDR3 totals 13 residues. CDR3 sequence reads: CASSLGAGYEQYF. CDR3 sequence (DNA): TGTGCCAGCAGCTTAGGGGCGGGGTACGAGCAGTACTTC.

The chain employs TRBV2 and TRBJ2-2, with 7 bases that match TRBD2. CDR1 and CDR2 (germline): SNHLY, FYNNEI. The CDR3 has 14 residues. V was pared by 6 bases and J by 5 bases, with 6 bases of the junction left unmatched. CDR3 region: CASSGEGGTGELFF. The CDR3, as DNA: TGTGCCAGCAGCGGAGAGGGAGGGACCGGGGAGCTGTTTTTT.

The chain recombines TRBV7-9 with TRBJ1-2, with a weak D call TRBD1 (6 bases). The CDR3 loop spans 16 amino acids. In germline, CDR1 is SEHNR, CDR2 FQNEAQ (reference sequence). V dropped 5 bases and J dropped 1 base, with 17 bases sitting between them. The chain's CDR3 is CASSQLGQIYNYGYTF. Written as DNA, the CDR3 is TGTGCCAGCAGCCAACTCGGACAGATCTATAACTATGGCTACACCTTC.

V usage is TRBV5-1 and J usage is TRBJ2-7; no firm D call. The CDR3 extends over 13 amino acids. Germline V gene lookup returns CDR1 SGHRS and CDR2 YFSETQ. The V end lost 1 base, the J end lost 6 bases, and 11 bases lay between the germline ends. The CDR3 protein is CASSLSVVREQYF. In DNA form, the CDR3 reads TGCGCCAGCAGCTTGTCGGTGGTACGCGAGCAGTACTTC. The complete variable domain, with remaining parts taken from reference TRBV5-1 and TRBJ2-7, reads KAGVTQTPRYLIKTRGQQVTLSCSPISGHRSVSWYQQTPGQGLQFLFEYFSETQRNKGNFPGRFSGRQFSNSRSEMNVSTLELGDSALYLCASSLSVVREQYFGPGTRLTVT.

The chain uses TRBV6-5 and TRBJ2-2, with 11 bases fitting TRBD2. This CDR3 has 15 residues. The V and J ends lost 6 bases and 6 bases, in that order; junction bases with no gene match: 6. CDR1 MNHEY and CDR2 SVGAGI come from the germline V gene. This chain's CDR3 is CASRQTSGGPGELFF. DNA of the CDR3: TGTGCCAGCAGACAAACTAGCGGGGGTCCCGGGGAGCTGTTTTTT.

This sequence joins TRBV11-2 and TRBJ2-5; the match to TRBD2 covers 13 bases. Germline V gene sequence: CDR1 SGHAT, CDR2 FQNNGV. The CDR3 is 15 amino acids. The V and J ends lost 5 bases and 2 bases, in that order; junction bases with no gene match: 2. The CDR3 protein is CASSPGLAGQETQYF. The CDR3 bases are TGTGCCAGCAGCCCGGGACTAGCGGGGCAAGAGACCCAGTACTTC.

The chain employs TRBV2 and TRBJ2-7, with unresolved D. This CDR3 region has 13 residues. V was pared by 4 bases and J by 6 bases, with 13 bases between. Germline lookup yields CDR1 SNHLY and CDR2 FYNNEI. In DNA, the CDR3 is TGTGCCAGCAGTGGCTGGGAAATAGGCGAGCAGTACTTC. It translates to CASSGWEIGEQYF. Supplemented by reference TRBV2 and TRBJ2-7, the full variable domain reads EPEVTQTPSHQVTQMGQEVILRCVPISNHLYFYWYRQILGQKVEFLVSFYNNEISEKSEIFDDQFSVERPDGSNFTLKIRSTKLEDSAMYFCASSGWEIGEQYFGPGTRLTVT.

This chain connects TRBV5-5 to TRBJ2-5; D perhaps matches TRBD2 (5 bases). Trimming shortened V by 0 bases and J by 5 bases, and 11 bases separated the two germline ends. The CDR3 length is 14 residues. Germline V gene lookup returns CDR1 SGHKS and CDR2 YYEKEE (reference sequence). CDR3 DNA sequence: TGTGCCAGCAGCTTGGGAGGGCTGCGGGAGACCCAGTACTTC. The encoded protein is CASSLGGLRETQYF.